This TCR beta chain derives from a study of long-term antiretroviral therapy in people with HIV. Study-wide findings and caveats: Versus controls, repertoires in people with HIV had narrower CDR3 length ranges. For ART adherence, viral resistance and therapy changes, no data were available.

V shed 0 bases and J shed 5 bases, with 15 bases lying between them. The CDR3 loop spans 15 amino acids. Germline V lookup: CDR1 SGHNT, CDR2 YYREEE (reference sequence). This clone was detected only once. Its matching antigen is unknown. Run at survey level, the immunoSEQ assay was version v3.0. Sequencing had a target that covered roughly 40,000-50,000 T-cell genomes per sample. Method: immunoSEQ multiplex PCR; TCRdb's copy keeps in-frame clones and lacks some. The data contain about 25,000 clones, 76% of them singletons. Sequences were derived from unsorted PBMCs, sampled 1.1 years before starting antiretroviral therapy. The chain has TRBV5-4 and TRBJ2-7, with D hard to call. The clonotype was recovered from a woman in her thirties or forties with HIV. CDR3 sequence reads: CASSLGGDPSHEQYF. In nucleotides, the CDR3 is TGTGCCAGCAGCTTGGGCGGCGATCCCTCGCACGAGCAGTACTTC. The full variable domain, its missing parts supplied by reference TRBV5-4 and TRBJ2-7, is ETGVTQSPTHLIKTRGQQVTLRCSSQSGHNTVSWYQQALGQGPQFIFQYYREEENGRGNFPPRFSGLQFPNYSSELNVNALELDDSALYLCASSLGGDPSHEQYFGPGTRLTVT.